This T cell receptor (beta chain) was recorded in a study of blood T cell repertoires in COVID-19. In the study overall: In each case, the material was cDNA or gDNA derived from T cells, B-cell-depleted T cells, or PBMCs.

The CDR3 spans 15 residues. In germline, CDR1 is MNHNS, CDR2 SASEGT. The V end lost 2 bases, the J end lost 3 bases, and 11 bases lay between the germline ends. Those enrolled, adults aged roughly 18 to 90 years, came from under 25 US areas. Two negative PCRs, clearance, or symptom resolution characterized the recovered Cohort 3 donors. In the source study's methods: For nucleated cells, counts were estimated from reference gene primer amplification. Profiled with immunoSEQ multiplex PCR; TCRdb holds only in-frame clones, not every one. That table furnishes V, J and clone size, whereas the DNA furnished D and trimming. The sample records around 390,000 clones, approximately 87% being singletons.

Sequencing input: PBMCs or T cells enriched from blood (not recorded which). The chain joins TRBV6-1 to TRBJ1-5, with unresolved D. The sequence derives from a woman in her fifties or sixties who had recovered from COVID-19. In nucleotides, the CDR3 is TGTGCCAGCAGTGAACGACAATCCAACAATCAGCCCCAGCATTTT. This translates into CASSERQSNNQPQHF.